Shown below are 21 T cell receptor beta chains from a single sample sequenced in a study of T cell clones after liver transplantation. Generated by immunoSEQ multiplex PCR, the TCRdb table keeps only in-frame clones and is missing some. The sample consists of more than 65,000 clones, about four fifths of them appearing once. This sample comprised CD4+ T cells from blood, obtained 12 months after liver transplant. All receptors derive from a human patient who received a liver transplant. Some T cells may have come from the graft donor.

Only a few counts were recorded for this clone. The chain uses TRBV28 and TRBJ1-2, with a tentative D call TRBD1 (6 bases). Germline CDR1 is MDHEN and CDR2 is SYDVKM. Between the trimmed V and J ends, which lost 6 bases and 7 bases, there was a span of 9 bases. There are 11 residues in the CDR3. The CDR3 DNA is TGTGCCAGCAGGTTACAGGGTGGCTACACCTTC. It translates to CASRLQGGYTF.

The rearrangement uses TRBV10-1 and TRBJ1-2; D is unclear. The CDR3 spans 13 residues. Germline V lookup: CDR1 WNHNN, CDR2 SYGVQD (reference sequence). Trimming left V 4 bases short and J 2 bases short, with 8 bases between. Here the CDR3 DNA reads TGCGCCAGCAGTGCTGACGGGAACTATGGCTACACCTTC. This gives the protein CASSADGNYGYTF.

In nucleotides, the CDR3 is TGTGCCAGCAGTTTATGGGGACAGGGGCGCTATGGCTACACCTTC. This sequence encodes CASSLWGQGRYGYTF. V and J are TRBV28 and TRBJ1-2; TRBD1 matches 10 bases. Trimming at V came to 0 bases and at J to 4 bases, leaving 2 bases not matched to a gene. Germline lookup yields CDR1 MDHEN and CDR2 SYDVKM. The CDR3 extends over 15 amino acids.

V usage is TRBV6-5 and J usage is TRBJ1-1; D is possibly TRBD1 (5 bases). Per germline, CDR1 MNHEY and CDR2 SVGAGI. V was clipped by 7 bases and J by 6 bases, with 18 bases between them. This CDR3 is 14 amino acids long. CDR3 loop: CASIGSGGRSEAFF. The CDR3 DNA reads as TGTGCCAGCATTGGGTCGGGGGGTAGGTCTGAAGCTTTCTTT.

This clone appeared a few times. CDR3 DNA: TGTGCCAGCAGCCAAGGGGGCACTGAAGCTTTCTTT. Protein: CASSQGGTEAFF. This chain uses TRBV14 with TRBJ1-1; D gene unclear. Germline CDR1 SGHDN, CDR2 FVKESK. The V end was cut by 1 base, the J end by 4 bases, with 4 bases between. The CDR3 has 12 residues.

The V call is TRBV18, the J call TRBJ1-4, with unresolved D. V lost 1 base to trimming and J lost 0 bases, with 9 bases between them. The CDR3 has 16 amino acids. Germline loops: CDR1 KGHSH, CDR2 LQKENI. Here the CDR3 reads CASSPRQPATNEKLFF. CDR3 nucleotides: TGTGCCAGCTCACCACGGCAGCCCGCAACTAATGAAAAACTGTTTTTT. The whole variable domain, filled in from reference TRBV18 and TRBJ1-4, reads NAGVMQNPRHLVRRRGQEARLRCSPMKGHSHVYWYRQLPEEGLKFMVYLQKENIIDESGMPKERFSAEFPKEGPSILRIQQVVRGDSAAYFCASSPRQPATNEKLFFGSGTQLSVL.

The CDR3 sequence: CASSVSGQSTGNTIYF. For the CDR3, the DNA is TGCGCCAGCAGCGTATCGGGACAGTCTACTGGAAACACCATATATTTT. The rearrangement links TRBV5-1 to TRBJ1-3; 7 nucleotides match TRBD1. This CDR3 has 16 residues. CDR1 SGHRS and CDR2 YFSETQ come from the germline V gene. Germline trimming cut 4 bases from V and 2 bases from J; bases unmatched to any gene: 9. The full variable domain, its missing parts supplied by reference TRBV5-1 and TRBJ1-3, is KAGVTQTPRYLIKTRGQQVTLSCSPISGHRSVSWYQQTPGQGLQFLFEYFSETQRNKGNFPGRFSGRQFSNSRSEMNVSTLELGDSALYLCASSVSGQSTGNTIYFGEGSWLTVV.

This sequence joins TRBV27 and TRBJ1-1; no firm D call. CDR1 is MNHEY, CDR2 SMNVEV, per germline (reference sequence). Deletions cut 1 base from V and 4 bases from J, with 19 bases between. There are 17 residues in the CDR3. The CDR3 reads CASSLFTGSREITEAFF. The CDR3 DNA follows: TGTGCCAGCAGTTTATTCACCGGGTCTCGGGAGATCACTGAAGCTTTCTTT.

The chain carries TRBV5-4 and TRBJ1-1, with D maybe TRBD1 (5 bases). There are 15 residues in the CDR3. V was trimmed by 0 bases and J by 4 bases, leaving 13 bases between them. Per the germline V gene, CDR1 is SGHNT and CDR2 is YYREEE (reference sequence). The CDR3 coding sequence is TGTGCCAGCAGCTTGGAACTGGGAGGGGTCACTGAAGCTTTCTTT. Amino acid sequence: CASSLELGGVTEAFF.

This clone has more than one count but fewer than ten. The chain combines TRBV5-1 with TRBJ2-7; 12 nucleotides line up with TRBD2. Unmatched junction bases numbered 2, after V lost 2 bases and J lost 5 bases. From germline, CDR1 is SGHRS and CDR2 YFSETQ. This CDR3 is 14 amino acids long. This chain's CDR3 is CASSFLAGGDEQYF. The CDR3, as DNA: TGCGCCAGCAGCTTCCTAGCGGGAGGGGACGAGCAGTACTTC.

The V gene is TRBV6-1, the J gene TRBJ2-1, with D possibly matching TRBD2 (5 bases). CDR1 and CDR2 (germline): MNHNS, SASEGT. The CDR3 has 14 amino acids. V was cut by 2 bases and J by 3 bases, with 8 bases left in between. CDR3 nucleotides: TGTGCCAGCAGTGAACCCCGGGACTACAATGAGCAGTTCTTC. The encoded protein is CASSEPRDYNEQFF.

The chain couples TRBV6-1 to TRBJ1-1; D uncertain. The germline gives CDR1 MNHNS, CDR2 SASEGT. The CDR3 extends over 14 amino acids. V lost 4 bases and J 4 bases, leaving 13 bases between the germline ends. The CDR3 loop is CASSGRGGGTEAFF. In nucleotides, the CDR3 is TGTGCCAGCAGTGGCCGCGGAGGCGGCACTGAAGCTTTCTTT.

This chain joins TRBV6-1 and TRBJ2-7; 11 bases fit TRBD1. The CDR3 length is 12 residues. The V gene end was trimmed by 6 bases and the J gene end by 9 bases; junction bases not matched to a gene: 4. Germline lookup yields CDR1 MNHNS and CDR2 SASEGT. The CDR3 DNA is TGTGCCAGCAGGGACAGGGGGCGAGTGCAGTACTTC. Amino acid sequence: CASRDRGRVQYF.

The J gene is TRBJ1-5, the V gene TRBV1. TRBV1 is a recognized pseudogene. CDR3 length: 14 residues. CDR3 protein: CTSSREPGRGPQHF. DNA for the CDR3: TGCACCAGCAGCCGGGAGCCAGGCCGGGGGCCCCAGCATTTT.

The chain links TRBV10-2 to TRBJ2-3, with 9 bases matching TRBD2. J lost 8 bases, V lost 7 bases, and 7 bases had no gene match. This CDR3 has 13 residues. The germline V gene has CDR1 WSHSY and CDR2 SAAADI. The CDR3: CASTQAGGGTQYF. In DNA form, the CDR3 reads TGCGCCAGCACCCAAGCGGGAGGTGGTACGCAGTATTTT.

The V call is TRBV2, the J call TRBJ1-2; possible D gene TRBD1, 6 bases. The CDR3 is 13 residues long. Trimming pared 11 bases from V and 6 bases from J, leaving 19 bases between. Looked up from germline, CDR1 is SNHLY and CDR2 is FYNNEI. Written as DNA, the CDR3 is TGTGCCTCCCGGGACAACTGGAAGGATGGCTACACCTTC. This translates into CASRDNWKDGYTF.

This clone is a singleton in its sample. Here the CDR3 reads CASSPSVGGANVLTF. CDR3 nucleotides: TGTGCCAGCTCACCGAGCGTGGGTGGGGCCAACGTCCTGACTTTC. The chain uses TRBV18 and TRBJ2-6; no clear D gene. CDR1 and CDR2 from the germline V gene are KGHSH and LQKENI. Trimming stripped 3 bases from V and 3 bases from J, with 9 bases between. The CDR3 spans 15 residues.

This clone is a singleton in its sample. The V and J genes are TRBV11-2 and TRBJ1-1; D call uncertain. CDR1 is SGHAT, CDR2 FQNNGV, per germline. CDR3 length: 12 amino acids. Trimming removed 3 bases from V and 5 bases from J, with 7 bases in between. CDR3 in DNA: TGTGCCAGCAGCTTCGGGTTGACTGAAGCTTTCTTT. It encodes CASSFGLTEAFF.

This clone turned up a few times. The chain uses TRBV18 and TRBJ2-2; TRBD2 matches 8 bases. There are 16 residues in the CDR3. The V gene's germline CDR1 is KGHSH and CDR2 LQKENI. V was clipped by 6 bases and J by 3 bases; unmatched bases: 9. CDR3 region: CASSRTLAGDTGELFF. The CDR3 DNA follows: TGTGCCAGCTCCCGAACTCTAGCGGGCGACACCGGGGAGCTGTTTTTT.

This clone occurred once. At one of its ends the junction is not consistent with the germline gene, which may arise from a read error. The chain couples TRBV18 to TRBJ1-2; no firm D call. The germline V gene has CDR1 KGHSH and CDR2 LQKENI. The CDR3 totals 12 residues. The CDR3 is CASSPPERESAF. The CDR3, as DNA: TGTGCCAGCTCACCACCTGAGAGGGAATCCGCCTTC.

The chain links TRBV9 to TRBJ2-4, with a tentative D call TRBD1 (6 bases). The V gene's germline CDR1 is SGDLS and CDR2 YYNGEE. V gave up 2 bases and J gave up 8 bases, with 17 bases separating them. This CDR3 spans 15 amino acids. The CDR3 DNA follows: TGTGCCAGCAGCGTCTCGGACAGTAAGAATCACATTCAGTACTTC. Translating it yields CASSVSDSKNHIQYF.